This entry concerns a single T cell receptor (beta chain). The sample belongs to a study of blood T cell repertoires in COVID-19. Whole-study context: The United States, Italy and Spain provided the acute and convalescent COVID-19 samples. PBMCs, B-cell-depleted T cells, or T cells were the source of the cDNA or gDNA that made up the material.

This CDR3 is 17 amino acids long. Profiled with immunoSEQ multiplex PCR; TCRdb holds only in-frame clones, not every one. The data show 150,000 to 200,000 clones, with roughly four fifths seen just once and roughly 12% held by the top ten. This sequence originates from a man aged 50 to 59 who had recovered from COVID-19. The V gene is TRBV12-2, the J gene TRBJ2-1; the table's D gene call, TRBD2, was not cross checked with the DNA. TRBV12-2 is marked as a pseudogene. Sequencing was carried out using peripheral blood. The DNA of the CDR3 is TGTGCAAGTCGCCTGCATTCCAGCGGGAGGACCTACAATGAGCAGTTCTTC. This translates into CASRLHSSGRTYNEQFF.